The entry below describes one TCR beta chain. Its specific antigen is unknown. Qualities for individual bases were not recorded, and no much larger clone is one base off. Per the germline V gene, MNHNS is the CDR1 and SASEGT is the CDR2. The cysteine opens and the phenylalanine closes a CDR3 of 16 amino acids. The only DNA kept is the CDR3, 48 bases in frame from the first base. Germline trimming amounts to 7 bases on V and 6 bases on J, with 9 as the count of junction bases outside the gene matches. The source of the sample is a study of blood T cells in healthy people across ages (dated by TCRdb to between 2015 and 2016). Looking at the study overall: In model experiments, template switching captured about one uniquely barcoded TCR beta cDNA molecule for every two T cells. Age-related changes in TCR beta repertoire diversity were measured in the study by deep sequencing normalized with unique cDNA molecular identifiers. Donors were grouped into four age groups: young (average 16 years), middle-aged (around 39), aged (over 55) and long-lived (less than 85). To avoid experimental bias, donors of different ages were spread randomly across the sequencing lanes. Two additional independent replicas of 1 million unique cDNA reads from the same blood draw were analyzed for two donors (one aged 18 to 29 and one aged 80 or older).

Libraries were built with 5' RACE. This sample was sequenced with an Illumina HiSeq 2500. A second 7 to 11 cycle PCR used a sample-barcoded 5' primer and a J-beta primer mix. A unique molecular identifier was introduced onto each TCR beta cDNA molecule by a template-switch 5' adaptor carrying 12 random nucleotides. Each sample yielded at least 2.5 million CDR3-containing paired-end reads. The Mint cDNA synthesis kit, primed by a TRBC-specific oligonucleotide, was used to synthesize first-strand cDNA from all RNA. After uracil-DNA glycosylase treatment, a first 18-cycle PCR used universal primers M1SS and BC2_uni_R on all cDNA. Per the authors' processing: For normalization, 1 million high-quality reads, each with a distinct molecular identifier, were randomly selected from each sample. Instead of being binned into consensus sequences, reads with shared molecular identifiers were discarded. MiTCR, with a Q25 quality threshold and the strictest error-elimination algorithm, was used for CDR3 identification, clonotype clustering and error correction. A nonparametric unseen species model with Euler transformation was used to estimate lower-bound total TCR beta diversity. The public sequencing data were trimmed at Q25 with fastp and processed into clonotypes with MiXCR by TCRdb, which kept only in-frame beta chains. Here each entry gathers all rows of one CDR3 protein and keeps the most common genes and DNA. Here the V and J calls rest on TCRdb's processing, not on the authors' analysis. This sample holds about 730,000 distinct CDR3 sequences; approximately 43% were observed only once. 20% to 25% of the sample goes to the ten largest clones.

The full study reports these points: Because donor CMV infection status was unknown, age-related changes in expanded clonotypes were potentially confounded. The long-lived group showed more naive CD4+ T cells, fewer expanded clones and increased TCR diversity than the aged group, suggesting age selection. There was a strong correlation between observed TCR beta diversity and the percentage of naive T cells measured by flow cytometry. Conclusive comparison of naive and antigen-experienced compartments was prevented by the profiling of bulk unsorted PBMCs. As age increased, observed TCR beta diversity per million T cells dropped in a roughly linear way, and a significant reduction was already evident by age roughly 40. Estimates of total diversity based on one million sequenced T cells were regarded as lower bounds and as underestimates.

Donors were a few dozen systemically healthy Caucasian individuals from Russia aged roughly 6 to 90 years. Around 9.8 milliliters of peripheral blood were collected from each donor into EDTA-treated Vacutainer tubes. Ficoll-Paque density-gradient centrifugation was used to isolate PBMCs, with at least 7 million obtained per sample. Trizol reagent was used to extract total RNA from the PBMCs, yielding at least 6 micrograms per sample. The percentages of naive CD45RAhigh/CD27high T cells were determined by flow cytometry on a PBMC aliquot from every donor. The receptor was isolated from a woman aged 55 to 70 in good health. The chain couples TRBV6-1 to TRBJ2-1, and 13 junctional nucleotides match TRBD2. Sequenced input: blood. The CDR3: CASTKGTSGNSNEQFF. The nucleotide sequence is given as TGTGCCAGCACCAAGGGGACTAGCGGGAACAGCAATGAGCAGTTCTTC.